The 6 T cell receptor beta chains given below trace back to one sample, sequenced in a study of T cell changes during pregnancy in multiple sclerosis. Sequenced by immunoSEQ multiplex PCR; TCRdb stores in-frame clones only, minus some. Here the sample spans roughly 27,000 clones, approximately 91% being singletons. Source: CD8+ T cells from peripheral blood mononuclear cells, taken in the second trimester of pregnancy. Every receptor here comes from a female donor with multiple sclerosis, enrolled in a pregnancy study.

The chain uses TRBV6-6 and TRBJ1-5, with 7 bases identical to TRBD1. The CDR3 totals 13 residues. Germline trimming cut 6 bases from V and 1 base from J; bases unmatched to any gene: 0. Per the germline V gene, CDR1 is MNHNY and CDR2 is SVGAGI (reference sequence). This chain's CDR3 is CASRGQSNQPQHF. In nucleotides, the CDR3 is TGTGCCAGCAGGGGACAGAGCAATCAGCCCCAGCATTTT.

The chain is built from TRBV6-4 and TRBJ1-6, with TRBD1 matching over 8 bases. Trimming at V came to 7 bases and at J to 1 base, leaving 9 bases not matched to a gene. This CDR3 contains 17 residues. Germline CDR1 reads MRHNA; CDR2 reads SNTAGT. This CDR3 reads CASKGQELWSYNSPLHF. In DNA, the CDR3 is TGTGCCAGCAAGGGACAGGAGTTGTGGTCCTATAATTCACCCCTCCACTTT.

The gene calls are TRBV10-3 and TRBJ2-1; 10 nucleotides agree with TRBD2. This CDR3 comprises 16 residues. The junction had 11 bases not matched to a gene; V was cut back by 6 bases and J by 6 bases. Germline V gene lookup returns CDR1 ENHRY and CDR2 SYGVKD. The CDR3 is CAIREPSGGVVNEQFF. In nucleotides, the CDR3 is TGTGCCATCAGGGAACCAAGCGGGGGGGTCGTCAATGAGCAGTTCTTC.

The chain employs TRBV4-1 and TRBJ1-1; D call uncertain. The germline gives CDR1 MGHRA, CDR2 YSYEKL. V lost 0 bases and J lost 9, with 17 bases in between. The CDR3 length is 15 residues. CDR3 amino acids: CASSQEPITWAKAFF. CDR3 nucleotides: TGCGCCAGCAGCCAAGAACCGATAACGTGGGCGAAAGCTTTCTTT.

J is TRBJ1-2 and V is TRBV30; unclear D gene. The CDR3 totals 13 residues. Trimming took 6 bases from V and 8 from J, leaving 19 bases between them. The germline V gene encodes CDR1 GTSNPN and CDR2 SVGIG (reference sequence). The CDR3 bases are TGTGCCTGCCCGGGAGGCCGGTCGGGCGGCTACACCTTC. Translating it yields CACPGGRSGGYTF.

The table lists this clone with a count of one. CDR3 in amino acids: CASSGPGVSYGYTF. CDR3 in DNA: TGTGCCAGCAGTGGTCCAGGCGTCAGCTATGGCTACACCTTC. This chain joins TRBV28 and TRBJ1-2; D is ambiguous. CDR1 and CDR2 (germline): MDHEN, SYDVKM. V was shortened by 5 bases and J by 4 bases, with 14 bases between the two germline ends. The CDR3 spans 14 residues.